The entry below gives a single T cell receptor beta chain sequence along with its context. What it binds is not known. This entry comes from a study of vaccination and CD4 T cells after COVID-19. Cultured CD4+ T cell DNA was sequenced using the Oncomine TCR Beta short-read assay. TCRdb processed the PCR reads anew with MiXCR; each CDR3 protein has one entry. Here the sample spans more than 20,000 distinct CDR3 sequences, around half being singletons. Treatment denoted: approximately 9-day PBMC culture with coronavirus spike peptide pools or control peptides (ViraFEST assay). ViraFEST sequenced TCRs after peptide-pool expansion of antigen-specific T cells. Every well contained around 2 million PBMCs, which were grown with roughly 9.1 IU/ml IL-2 and about 10 ug/ml peptide pools. The receptor comes from a human donor who received a COVID-19 vaccine. This sample comprised CD4+ T cells from blood, cultured in vitro, obtained before SARS-CoV-2 vaccination.

CDR3 DNA sequence: TGTGCCAGCAGTCCTCTCTCTCAGGGACACTATTCTAGGCCCCAGCATTTT. Its protein is CASSPLSQGHYSRPQHF. The rearrangement joins TRBV6-1 to TRBJ1-5; TRBD1 might be the D (6 bases). V was pared by 5 bases and J by 9 bases, with 26 bases between. The CDR3 has 17 amino acids. Germline CDR1 reads MNHNS; CDR2 reads SASEGT.